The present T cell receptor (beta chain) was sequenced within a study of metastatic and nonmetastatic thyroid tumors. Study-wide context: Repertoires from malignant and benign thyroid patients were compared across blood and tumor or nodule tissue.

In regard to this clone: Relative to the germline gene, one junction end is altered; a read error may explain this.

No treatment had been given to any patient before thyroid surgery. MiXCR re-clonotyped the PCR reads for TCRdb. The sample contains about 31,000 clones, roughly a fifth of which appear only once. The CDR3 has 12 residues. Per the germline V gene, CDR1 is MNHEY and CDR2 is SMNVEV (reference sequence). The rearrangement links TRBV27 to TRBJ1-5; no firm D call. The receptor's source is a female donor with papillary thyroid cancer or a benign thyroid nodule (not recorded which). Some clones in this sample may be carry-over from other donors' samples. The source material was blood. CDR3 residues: CASKAGNQPQPF. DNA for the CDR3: TGTGCCAGCAAGGCAGGTAATCAGCCCCAGCCTTTT.